This is a list of T cell receptor beta chains from one sample in a study of T-cell memory formation after mild COVID-19. MiXCR, applied by TCRdb to the 5' RACE reads, yields one record per CDR3 protein. Here the sample spans fewer than 500,000 distinct CDR3 sequences, roughly 25% being singletons. Sequencing input: PBMCs or a T cell subset sorted from them (not recorded which). The origin of the receptors is an adult woman who had mild COVID-19 (a few samples of this study predate the infection). Cell type and time point are not known. Each CDR3 is given with its conserved first and last residue. The order of the fields is V gene, CDR3 protein.

TRBV6-5	CASSYSGTNTGELFF
TRBV5-6	CASSFRDRGHQPQHF
TRBV29-1	CSVEDPWLEEQFF
TRBV12-3/TRBV12-4	CASRLGVEAFF
TRBV12-3/TRBV12-4	CASSLTQSNQPQHF
TRBV7-3	CASSLSSGRGQSTDTQYF
TRBV20-1	CSARGFEQYF
TRBV2	CASKIQDSTYEQYF
TRBV7-9	CASSSRDSYEQYF
TRBV7-6	CASSLGRGPNTEAFF
TRBV18	CASRTGGTDTQYF
TRBV7-8	CASSLAQGWYEQYF
TRBV6-1	CASSETLAGPYNEQFF
TRBV30	CAWTSPENTGELFF
TRBV19	CASSIGGRWTLNYGYTF
TRBV2	CASSRQGRPEAFF
TRBV7-9	CASSYGDSHTDTQYF
TRBV3-1	CASSQDRAFYGYTF
TRBV9	CASSVGGTSGPAYNEQFF
TRBV7-9	CAIGKAKNIQYF
TRBV4-3	CASSQDRGVWNTIYF
TRBV7-3	CASSSDTRQTQYF
TRBV6-5	CASRQGLAVTDTQYF
TRBV10-3	CAIKEGTAENTEAFF
TRBV9	CASSVVQGTGELFF
TRBV5-4	CASRRDSNEQFF
TRBV12-3/TRBV12-4	CASSLTGALNQPQHF
TRBV9	CASSVESLHYGYTF
TRBV20-1	CSAASGIRTDTQYF
TRBV20-1	CSASSPGGGQPQHF
TRBV7-2	CASSANPTGDRTDTQYF
TRBV5-6	CASSFTSGIYEQFF
TRBV12-3/TRBV12-4	CASRALQGAPGELFF
TRBV5-6	CASSPPAGNEKLFF
TRBV24-1	CATSVGRNYEQYF
TRBV27	CASSLRLADQPLYNEQFF
TRBV5-6	CASSPGRITDTQYF
TRBV29-1	CSVDGGPADPYGYTF
TRBV6-5	CASKGVLDEQYF
TRBV20-1	CSAKGQLTGNTIYF
TRBV7-8	CASSQGLADYNEQFF
TRBV5-1	CASRRTDSFEQYF
TRBV12-3/TRBV12-4	CASSLAKPGTGNQPQHF
TRBV20-1	CSARPSGVSYEQYF
TRBV13	CASSFRTLPSPFF
TRBV29-1	CSVADSGLETQYF
TRBV5-1	CASSLGQSNTEAFF
TRBV7-6	CASRGGGTYNEQFF
TRBV5-1	CASSSGQGQGQETQYF
TRBV6-5	CASSYSIRTSGYNEQFF
TRBV6-6	CASEERGGSVKQFF
TRBV28	CASSSPTSGSPRETQYF
TRBV9	CASSELDRANSPLHF
TRBV7-2	CASSSRGGTGTGVPYEQYF
TRBV4-1	CASSHSADSYEQYF
TRBV5-5	CASSLDGANVLTF
TRBV24-1	CATSDGTGPREQFF